This T cell receptor (beta chain) was obtained from a study of blood T cell repertoires in COVID-19. TCRdb keeps only in-frame clones here, not all; method: immunoSEQ multiplex PCR. This sample has around 430,000 clones, with more than 75% found just once. Two negative PCRs, clearance, or symptom resolution characterized the recovered Cohort 3 donors. Between the trimmed V and J ends, which lost 1 base and 8 bases, there was a span of 8 bases. The germline CDR1 and CDR2 sequences are LGHDT and YNNKEL (reference sequence). The length of the CDR3 is 13 residues. This chain uses TRBV3-1 (or the pseudogene TRBV3-2) with TRBJ1-4, with a weak D call TRBD1 (6 bases). This receptor was obtained from a woman aged 45-59 years who had recovered from COVID-19. Sequencing was carried out using PBMCs or T cells enriched from blood (not recorded which). DNA for the CDR3: TGTGCCAGCAGCCAAGGTGGGGGCGAAAAACTGTTTTTT. It yields the protein CASSQGGGEKLFF.